The entry that follows covers one TCR beta chain sequence. The antigen remains undetermined. CDR1 and CDR2 from the germline V gene are SGDLS and YYNGEE. This CDR3 has 18 amino acids. Trimming cost V 0 bases and J 0 bases, with 16 bases left between them. The method was immunoSEQ multiplex PCR; TCRdb's version includes in-frame clones alone and lacks a portion of them. The table has around 420,000 clones, more than 75% seen once. The sample originates from a study of Ad26.COV2.S vaccination and SARS-CoV-2 variants. Study-wide results and limits: Substantial response breadth was reportedly seen for spike-specific CD8+ and CD4+ T cells after vaccination.

Treatment indicated: about 20 received Ad26.COV2.S at low or high dose, single or two shots; roughly 5 received placebo; per-sample allocation not given. Sample collection was performed on day 63 after the first vaccine or placebo injection. The input for sequencing was peripheral blood, taken in a trial of Ad26.COV2.S vaccine versus placebo. V gene TRBV9 combines with J gene TRBJ2-1; D might be TRBD2 (6 bases). This clonotype was obtained from a person between 18 and 65 years old who received the Ad26.COV2.S COVID-19 vaccine or a placebo. The CDR3 bases are TGTGCCAGCAGCGTAGCTCGGGCGGGGAGACTCTCCTACAATGAGCAGTTCTTC. Translating it yields CASSVARAGRLSYNEQFF.